Sequencing of this TCR beta chain was carried out in a study of T cell clonality in common variable immunodeficiency. The germline V gene encodes CDR1 SEHNR and CDR2 FQNEAQ (reference sequence). This CDR3 contains 15 residues. V was clipped by 5 bases and J by 3 bases; unmatched bases: 7. This clone appeared many times. The read finishes 3 residues shy of the CDR3 end, and the germline J gene is used to complete it. Data came from immunoSEQ multiplex PCR; TCRdb stores just in-frame clones and leaves some out. Sampling found tens of thousands of clones, none seen once. This receptor was obtained from a person aged 18-70 years in good health. The genes are TRBV7-9 and TRBJ2-3; the match to TRBD2 covers 8 bases. The sample was peripheral blood mononuclear cells. CDR3 sequence reads: CASSQRGGITDTQYF. CDR3 DNA (partial): TGTGCCAGCAGCCAGCGCGGGGGGATAACAGATACG.